Below, one TCR beta chain is given with its context. There is no known antigen for this receptor. No clone much larger than this one lies a single base away; base qualities are absent. This entry comes from a study of radiation and T cells in renal cell carcinoma (dated by TCRdb to 2018 to 2021). Regarding the study in general: In total, roughly 52 samples, comprising 25 or so tumors and about 27 peripheral blood samples, were subjected to TCR beta sequencing. In the roughly 49 samples combined, around 3.7 million unique CDR3 nucleotide sequences were found, encoding approximately 2,900,000 unique CDR3 amino acid sequences. Summary of the overall study and its limitations: Compared with control tumors, irradiated tumors had a greater number of dominant CDR3 motifs, and those motifs took up a bigger portion of the repertoire. TCR clonality was higher in irradiated tumors than in controls, as the top 100 clonotypes made up an average of 54% of the repertoire in irradiated tumors compared with about 45% in nephrectomy-only tumors. Intratumoral heterogeneity went uncaptured because the only tumor material available was small regions of about 1 g. With a single-armed trial design, the study had no way to address how radiation dose or scheduling affects the TCR repertoire.

From the cysteine through the phenylalanine, the CDR3 covers 14 amino acids. This entry keeps only the CDR3 DNA: 42 bases, framed from base 1. For CDR1 and CDR2, the germline V gene lists SGHRS and YFSETQ. V is cut by 5 bases and J by 5 bases, and the space between the germline ends is 11 bases. The label giving this sample's time point can be read as: tumor resected at nephrectomy. Per the publication, the treatment or condition label means: treatment-naive control, cytoreductive nephrectomy. The control tumors were taken from treatment-naive renal cell carcinoma patients who had cytoreductive nephrectomy with no earlier radiation. All patients had renal cell carcinoma with clear cell pathology. The control tumors used for TCR sequencing were from a handful of females and 11 to 12 males, were resected between about 2011 and 2014, and had a median patient age of roughly 58 years (range roughly 35 to 90). Tumor processing involved mechanical dissociation, digestion with collagenase/hyaluronidase at 37 degrees C, handling in gentleMACS C tubes, and storage in liquid nitrogen. The QIAamp DNA Blood Mini Kit (Qiagen) was used to prepare genomic DNA for TCR sequencing. The analyses included just those samples that passed every quality control check.

The immunoSEQ kit was used, according to the manufacturer's recommendations, to generate TCR beta libraries from genomic DNA. Library preparation used a first multiplex PCR with proprietary primers, then a second PCR adding unique barcodes, with bead cleanups after each round. A kit-provided positive control reaction and a negative control reaction were included in every sample batch. The final libraries underwent checking on an Agilent 4200 TapeStation D1000 ScreenTape, volumetric pooling, and quantification by qPCR. An Illumina NextSeq500 fitted with a MidOutput 150-cycle cartridge performed the sequencing, running 156 Read1 cycles and 15 Index1 cycles with the kit's custom primers. The pooled library was loaded at 0.75 to 1 pM with a roughly 20% PhiX control spike-in. For the original study's pipeline: Vendor-processed data were analyzed in R, and a clonotype was defined as all T cells sharing the same CDR3 nucleotide sequence. In the clone abundance analyses, frequencies were normalized to the 10,000 most abundant clones in each sample. Public T cell clones, which averaged fewer than five per sample, were excluded before analysis. Dominant motifs were analyzed with ImmunoMap using the PAM10 matrix, a gap penalty of 30, and a homology threshold of 0.3, and motifs with a cumulative frequency of at least 0.01 were considered dominant. Drawn from immuneACCESS, this table holds only the in-frame rearrangements with V and J called that TCRdb kept. Clones are partly lost; checked studies trace under half to an unresolved V gene and leave the rest unexplained. Clone size and V and J calls were adopted from that table, with D and trimming inferred from the DNA. The sample table shows 18,000 or so clones, and approximately 59% are seen once. The ten largest clones add up to 30% to 35% of the sample.

Sequencing used tumor tissue, obtained from a patient whose treatment was nephrectomy without radiotherapy. The source is a man aged 45-65 years with renal cell carcinoma. This sequence uses TRBV5-1 and TRBJ2-6, with no reliable assignment of the D segment. The CDR3 region reads CASSPSNRANVLTF. DNA sequence: TGCGCCAGCAGTCCGTCCAACAGGGCCAACGTCCTGACTTTC.